The 22 T cell receptor beta chains given below trace back to one sample, sequenced in a study of Tregs in tolerant kidney transplant recipients. Only in-frame clones appear in the TCRdb table, and some are missing; sequencing was by immunoSEQ multiplex PCR. The sample lists about 110,000 clones; 90% were seen once. The input for sequencing was CD4+ T cells from blood, taken before the transplant. These receptors all come from a human donor who received a combined kidney and bone marrow transplant.

J is TRBJ1-2 and V is TRBV2, with D possibly matching TRBD1 (5 bases). This CDR3 comprises 16 residues. Deletions cut 8 bases from V and 8 bases from J, with 27 bases between. Germline values: CDR1 SNHLY, CDR2 FYNNEI. The CDR3 region is CASRPGGSTLYGGYTF. The CDR3, as DNA: TGTGCCAGCCGCCCCGGGGGGTCCACCCTCTATGGGGGCTACACCTTC. Variable domain in full (rest from reference TRBV2 and TRBJ1-2): EPEVTQTPSHQVTQMGQEVILRCVPISNHLYFYWYRQILGQKVEFLVSFYNNEISEKSEIFDDQFSVERPDGSNFTLKIRSTKLEDSAMYFCASRPGGSTLYGGYTFGSGTRLTVV.

The chain combines TRBV18 with TRBJ1-2; 7 nucleotides match TRBD1. V was pared by 2 bases and J by 0 bases, with 0 bases of the junction left unmatched. Looked up from germline, CDR1 is KGHSH and CDR2 is LQKENI. This CDR3 is built from 14 residues. CDR3 protein: CASSPGTANYGYTF. CDR3 nucleotide sequence: TGTGCCAGCTCACCAGGGACAGCTAACTATGGCTACACCTTC.

In the case of this clone: The limits of the CDR3 on the DNA are not certain, so only TCRdb's listed CDR3 is given. The chain couples TRBV21-1 to TRBJ2-1; TRBD1 is the table's D call and was not checked against the DNA. TRBV21-1 is a known pseudogene. The CDR3 is made up of 21 amino acids, end residues included. The CDR3 loop is CASSKGVGTGSTHSYYNEQFF.

This chain uses TRBV5-1 with TRBJ2-3; D is ambiguous. Germline assignment: CDR1 SGHRS and CDR2 YFSETQ. This CDR3 has 15 residues. V was cut by 0 bases and J by 0 bases, with 8 bases left in between. The CDR3 loop reads CASSLVPGSTDTQYF. Here the CDR3 DNA reads TGCGCCAGCAGCTTGGTACCAGGTAGCACAGATACGCAGTATTTT.

This chain joins TRBV6-5 and TRBJ1-1, with D maybe TRBD1 (5 bases). Trimming shortened V by 5 bases and J by 5 bases, and 9 bases separated the two germline ends. The V gene's germline CDR1 is MNHEY and CDR2 SVGAGI. CDR3 size: 12 residues. This CDR3 reads CASSPGGTEAFF. The CDR3 DNA sequence: TGTGCCAGCAGTCCGGGGGGGACTGAAGCTTTCTTT.

J is TRBJ2-5 and V is TRBV7-2; 8 bases agree with TRBD2. From germline, CDR1 is SGHTA and CDR2 FQGNSA. V was clipped by 5 bases and J by 6 bases; unmatched bases: 5. CDR3 length equals 13 residues. The CDR3 is CASSREGLKTQYF. DNA for the CDR3: TGTGCCAGCAGCCGGGAGGGCCTCAAGACCCAGTACTTC.

The chain employs TRBV28 and TRBJ2-7, with 10 nucleotides matching TRBD1. V gave up 6 bases and J gave up 3 bases; unmatched junction bases: 17. Germline V gene data show CDR1 as MDHEN and CDR2 as SYDVKM. This CDR3 is built from 18 residues. The CDR3 coding sequence is TGTGCCAGCAGCAACCCTCCCCCGCGGGGGACAGGGGACTACGAGCAGTACTTC. It encodes CASSNPPPRGTGDYEQYF. The full variable domain, with the rest looked up from reference TRBV28 and TRBJ2-7, is DVKVTQSSRYLVKRTGEKVFLECVQDMDHENMFWYRQDPGLGLRLIYFSYDVKMKEKGDIPEGYSVSREKKERFSLILESASTNQTSMYLCASSNPPPRGTGDYEQYFGPGTRLTVT.

The chain is built from TRBV7-2 and TRBJ1-1; 7 bases are a match to TRBD1. CDR1 is SGHTA and CDR2 is FQGNSA in the germline V gene. CDR3 length: 15 amino acids. After removal of 0 bases from V and 3 bases from J, the junction contained 4 bases not matched to a gene. CDR3 amino acids: CASSLAAGGDTEAFF. The CDR3 nucleotides read TGTGCCAGCAGCTTAGCGGCAGGGGGTGACACTGAAGCTTTCTTT. Filled out from reference TRBV7-2 and TRBJ1-1, the complete variable domain reads GAGVSQSPSNKVTEKGKDVELRCDPISGHTALYWYRQSLGQGLEFLIYFQGNSAPDKSGLPSDRFSAERTGGSVSTLTIQRTQQEDSAVYLCASSLAAGGDTEAFFGQGTRLTVV.

The gene calls are TRBV27 and TRBJ2-7, with a weak D call TRBD2 (5 bases). This CDR3 has 13 residues. Trimming left V 3 bases short and J 3 bases short, with 9 bases between. CDR1 is MNHEY, CDR2 SMNVEV, per germline (reference sequence). The CDR3 coding sequence is TGTGCCAGCAGTTTGGACTCAGGCTACGAGCAGTACTTC. This translates into CASSLDSGYEQYF.

The chain carries TRBV11-2 and TRBJ2-7; possibly TRBD2 for D (6 bases). V lost 1 base and J 6 bases, leaving 13 bases between the germline ends. The CDR3 is 14 residues long. Germline CDR1 SGHAT, CDR2 FQNNGV. The CDR3 nucleotides are TGTGCCAGCAGCTTAGTAGGTGGAGCGGGCGAGCAGTACTTC. The encoded protein is CASSLVGGAGEQYF.

This CDR3 reads CASSKERRDTTYEQYF. CDR3 nucleotide sequence: TGTGCCAGCAGCAAAGAACGCCGGGACACGACCTACGAGCAGTACTTC. The rearrangement joins TRBV21-1 to TRBJ2-7; no check of the table's D call, TRBD1, against the DNA was made. TRBV21-1 is marked as a pseudogene. CDR3 size: 16 residues.

This clone was counted a few times. The V and J genes are TRBV12-5 and TRBJ1-4; D unresolved. The CDR3 is 12 residues long. Germline CDR1 LGHNT, CDR2 FRNRAP. The V gene lost 6 bases and the J gene lost 2 bases, with 4 bases spanning the gap. The CDR3 sequence is CASGPTNEKLFF. CDR3 nucleotides: TGTGCTAGTGGCCCGACTAATGAAAAACTGTTTTTT.

The chain recombines TRBV7-9 with TRBJ1-4; D might be TRBD1 (5 bases). Germline V gene lookup returns CDR1 SEHNR and CDR2 FQNEAQ (reference sequence). V lost 3 bases, J lost 4 bases, and 12 bases lay in between. The CDR3 is 15 residues long. This CDR3 is CASSFQGLINEKLFF. DNA for the CDR3: TGTGCCAGCAGCTTCCAGGGTTTGATTAATGAAAAACTGTTTTTT.

This rearrangement joins TRBV7-9 to TRBJ1-2; unclear D gene. CDR1 is SEHNR and CDR2 is FQNEAQ in the germline V gene (reference sequence). V lost 1 base to trimming and J lost 4 bases, with 4 bases between them. The CDR3 has 12 residues. The CDR3 loop reads CASSLGSYGYTF. As DNA, the CDR3 is TGTGCCAGCAGCTTAGGGAGCTATGGCTACACCTTC.

The rearrangement uses TRBV9 and TRBJ2-5; 12 bases align to TRBD1. V shed 4 bases and J 4 bases; nucleotides not matched to a gene: 5. The CDR3 extends over 15 amino acids. The germline CDR1 and CDR2 sequences are SGDLS and YYNGEE. CDR3 residues: CASSPSGQGAETQYF. In nucleotides, the CDR3 is TGTGCCAGCAGCCCTTCGGGACAGGGGGCAGAGACCCAGTACTTC.

V is TRBV5-6 and J is TRBJ2-7; D is uncertain. The CDR3 contains 13 residues. V was clipped by 3 bases and J by 4 bases, with 11 bases between them. Germline V gene data show CDR1 as SGHDT and CDR2 as YYEEEE. DNA for the CDR3: TGTGCCAGCAGCTACACGGAGCAATACGAGCAGTACTTC. As protein: CASSYTEQYEQYF.

This chain joins TRBV2 and TRBJ2-2, with 8 bases aligning to TRBD1. J lost 7 bases, V lost 11 bases, and 15 bases had no gene match. This CDR3 is built from 15 residues. Germline loops: CDR1 SNHLY, CDR2 FYNNEI. The CDR3 DNA follows: TGTGCCGCACGGAATTACATTGGGACAGGCGGGGAGCTGTTTTTT. It is translated as CAARNYIGTGGELFF. The full variable domain, its missing parts supplied by reference TRBV2 and TRBJ2-2, is EPEVTQTPSHQVTQMGQEVILRCVPISNHLYFYWYRQILGQKVEFLVSFYNNEISEKSEIFDDQFSVERPDGSNFTLKIRSTKLEDSAMYFCAARNYIGTGGELFFGEGSRLTVL.

In its sample, this clone was seen once. Since no conserved phenylalanine or tryptophan closes the CDR3, a read error is the likely cause. The DNA is omitted, as the CDR3 cannot be located on it reliably, and the CDR3 follows TCRdb's listing. The chain carries TRBV28 and TRBJ2-7; the DNA was not compared with TRBD1, the D call given in the table. CDR1 is MDHEN and CDR2 is SYDVKM in the germline V gene. With termini counted, the CDR3 has 14 amino acids. CDR3 residues: CASSSPDGSGTTGI.

This clone was counted a few times. The chain couples TRBV6-5 to TRBJ1-2, with no clear D. CDR3 length: 14 amino acids. The V and J ends lost 5 bases and 0 bases respectively, with 10 bases between them. Germline V lookup: CDR1 MNHEY, CDR2 SVGAGI. CDR3 coding DNA: TGTGCCAGCAGTACCGGAGCAGCTAACTATGGCTACACCTTC. This encodes CASSTGAANYGYTF.

The gene calls are TRBV5-1 and TRBJ2-1; D perhaps matches TRBD1 (5 bases). The length of the CDR3 is 14 residues. V gave up 0 bases and J gave up 6 bases, with 10 bases separating them. Germline V gives CDR1 SGHRS, CDR2 YFSETQ. The DNA of the CDR3 is TGCGCCAGCAGCTTGGTGGTGCAGGGCAATGAGCAGTTCTTC. This gives the protein CASSLVVQGNEQFF. Supplemented by reference TRBV5-1 and TRBJ2-1, the full variable domain reads KAGVTQTPRYLIKTRGQQVTLSCSPISGHRSVSWYQQTPGQGLQFLFEYFSETQRNKGNFPGRFSGRQFSNSRSEMNVSTLELGDSALYLCASSLVVQGNEQFFGPGTRLTVL.

The chain joins TRBV7-9 to TRBJ1-5; 8 bases fit TRBD1. The CDR3 has 16 amino acids. Germline V lookup: CDR1 SEHNR, CDR2 FQNEAQ (reference sequence). With 1 base clipped from V and 7 bases from J, the junction kept 9 bases outside the gene matches. CDR3 sequence: CASSLVGRGRGQPQHF. For the CDR3, the DNA is TGTGCCAGCAGCTTAGTCGGCAGGGGGCGCGGGCAGCCCCAGCATTTT.

The chain carries TRBV2 and TRBJ1-5, with TRBD1 matching 9 bases. The CDR3 is 17 residues long. CDR1 SNHLY and CDR2 FYNNEI come from the germline V gene. J was trimmed by 0 bases and V by 4 bases; bases with no gene match: 7. This CDR3 is CASSGWDRVYSNQPQHF. The DNA for the CDR3 is TGTGCCAGCAGTGGATGGGACAGGGTCTATAGCAATCAGCCCCAGCATTTT.